This is a list of T cell receptor beta chains from one sample in a study of T cells in Graves' hyperthyroidism and ophthalmopathy. TCRdb redid the calling of the multiplex PCR reads with MiXCR, one entry per CDR3 protein. This sample has roughly 100,000 distinct CDR3 sequences, with around 52% found just once. The material sequenced was blood. Every receptor here comes from a woman aged 40 to 50 with Graves' hyperthyroidism. CDR3s include the opening cysteine and the closing phenylalanine or tryptophan. The D gene is left open where the match is weak. Size values are once, few and many counts, or a class for expanded clones, and some rows have none.

j_gene	d_gene	v_gene	abundance	CDR3aa	CDR3nt
TRBJ2-7	NA	TRBV15	once	CATSPRRTGDEQYF	TGTGCCACCAGCCCCCGCCGAACTGGAGACGAGCAGTACTTC
TRBJ1-3	NA	TRBV7-2	NA	CASSVLGGRADTIYF	TGTGCCAGCAGCGTACTTGGGGGCAGGGCAGACACCATATATTTT
TRBJ1-5	TRBD1	TRBV9	NA	CASSGSGQGHVRPQHF	TGTGCCAGCAGCGGGTCGGGACAGGGGCACGTTCGGCCCCAGCATTTT
TRBJ2-7	TRBD1	TRBV7-2	NA	CASSPGTGGAGDEQYF	TGTGCCAGCAGTCCCGGGACAGGGGGCGCGGGTGACGAGCAGTACTTC
TRBJ1-6	TRBD1	TRBV10-3	NA	CAIQTGGANSPLHF	TGTGCCATTCAAACAGGGGGCGCGAATTCACCCCTCCACTTT
TRBJ2-2	TRBD2	TRBV10-3	NA	CAISGLAGRGTGELFF	TGTGCCATCAGTGGACTAGCGGGAAGGGGCACCGGGGAGCTGTTTTTT
TRBJ2-7	TRBD2	TRBV20-1	many	CSASQSSGPTYEQYF	TGCAGTGCTAGCCAGTCTAGCGGGCCCACCTACGAGCAGTACTTC
TRBJ2-5	TRBD1	TRBV29-1	NA	CSATDRETQYF	TGCAGCGCTACGGACAGGGAGACCCAGTACTTC
TRBJ2-2	NA	TRBV10-3	NA	CAIRVEALGSCFF	NA
TRBJ2-5	NA	TRBV4-3	NA	CASIQGTDIGTQYF	TGCGCCAGCATCCAAGGAACTGATATCGGGACCCAGTACTTC
TRBJ2-2	TRBD1	TRBV4-2	many	CASRQGTGDTGELFF	TGTGCCAGCCGGCAGGGAACAGGGGACACCGGGGAGCTGTTTTTT
TRBJ2-5	NA	TRBV2	few	CASSRSQNNQPQYF	TGTGCCAGCAGTAGGTCTCAGAACAATCAGCCCCAGTACTTC
TRBJ2-2	NA	TRBV28	many	CASRGGKGTGELFF	TGTGCCAGCCGTGGAGGGAAAGGCACCGGGGAGCTGTTTTTT
TRBJ2-3	TRBD2	TRBV20-1	NA	CSVTSANRDTQYF	TGCAGTGTGACTAGCGCCAACCGGGATACGCAGTATTTT
TRBJ2-5	NA	TRBV29-1	NA	CSVVEDWGKTQYF	TGCAGCGTTGTGGAGGATTGGGGGAAGACCCAGTACTTC
TRBJ2-5	NA	TRBV20-1	medium-sized	CSAAGGETQYF	TGCAGTGCTGCCGGGGGAGAGACCCAGTACTTC
TRBJ2-3	NA	TRBV20-1	NA	CSARGGGDTQYF	TGCAGTGCCAGAGGAGGGGGGGATACGCAGTATTTT
TRBJ1-5	NA	TRBV2	NA	CASSEDVANSNQPQHF	TGTGCCAGCAGTGAGGATGTGGCAAATAGCAATCAGCCCCAGCATTTT
TRBJ1-1	TRBD1	TRBV5-1	few	CASSLAKGTGGANTEAFF	TGCGCCAGCAGCTTGGCCAAGGGGACAGGGGGGGCTAACACTGAAGCTTTCTTT
TRBJ2-7	NA	TRBV5-1	many	CASSLGGLGPDEQYF	TGCGCCAGCAGCTTGGGAGGCTTGGGCCCCGACGAGCAGTACTTC
TRBJ1-2	TRBD1	TRBV12-3/TRBV12-4	many	CASSRQGRNGYTF	TGTGCCAGCAGCCGACAGGGGCGTAATGGCTACACCTTC
TRBJ1-5	NA	TRBV6-5	many	CASSYESNGPQHF	TGTGCCAGCAGTTACGAATCCAACGGGCCCCAGCATTTT
TRBJ1-5	NA	TRBV20-1	NA	CSASSPGNPLGSNQPQHF	TGCAGTGCCAGCTCACCCGGGAACCCTCTTGGTAGCAATCAGCCCCAGCATTTT
TRBJ1-2	TRBD1	TRBV7-8	many	CASSPRTGVNYGYTF	TGTGCCAGCAGCCCTAGGACAGGGGTTAACTATGGCTACACCTTC
TRBJ2-5	NA	TRBV12-3/TRBV12-4	NA	CASSFSGLAETQYF	TGTGCCAGCAGTTTCAGCGGGCTAGCAGAGACCCAGTACTTC
TRBJ1-2	NA	TRBV10-3	NA	CAISGPGFGYTF	TGTGCCATCAGCGGGCCAGGGTTTGGCTACACCTTC
TRBJ2-7	NA	TRBV29-1	many	CSVEGGTEGFNEQYF	TGCAGCGTTGAAGGGGGGACGGAAGGCTTCAACGAGCAGTACTTC
TRBJ2-7	NA	TRBV7-2	many	CASSFTMAASYEQYF	TGTGCCAGCAGCTTTACTATGGCGGCTTCCTACGAGCAGTACTTC
TRBJ1-1	TRBD1	TRBV2	NA	CASSYTEGTGPAFF	TGTGCCAGCAGTTATACGGAAGGGACAGGGCCGGCTTTCTTT
TRBJ1-4	NA	TRBV13	many	CASSASPSNEKLFF	TGTGCCAGCAGCGCCTCTCCATCTAATGAAAAACTGTTTTTT
TRBJ2-5	TRBD2	TRBV29-1	NA	CSADPSGQETRYF	TGCAGCGCTGACCCTAGCGGACAAGAGACCCGGTACTTC
TRBJ2-7	TRBD1	TRBV29-1	NA	CSVPGQGLGEQYF	TGCAGCGTTCCGGGACAGGGGTTAGGCGAGCAGTACTTC
TRBJ1-3	NA	TRBV15	NA	CATSSTTGTSGNTIYF	TGTGCCACCAGCAGTACTACTGGGACGTCCGGAAACACCATATATTTT
TRBJ2-7	TRBD2	TRBV7-3	NA	CASRLAGTYEQYF	TGTGCCAGCAGACTAGCGGGAACCTACGAGCAGTACTTC
TRBJ2-5	TRBD1	TRBV12-3/TRBV12-4	NA	CASSLGPDRGGQETQYF	TGTGCCAGCAGTTTAGGCCCCGACAGGGGAGGCCAAGAGACCCAGTACTTC
TRBJ1-5	TRBD1	TRBV7-6	NA	CASSNTASGGGSNQPQHF	TGTGCCAGCAGTAACACAGCGTCAGGGGGGGGGAGCAATCAGCCCCAGCATTTT
TRBJ2-7	NA	TRBV5-1	many	CASSLDSPPYEQYF	TGCGCCAGCAGCTTAGACTCGCCACCCTACGAGCAGTACTTC
TRBJ1-1	TRBD1	TRBV29-1	NA	CSLSGTGTTEAFF	TGCAGCTTATCAGGGACAGGGACCACTGAAGCTTTCTTT
TRBJ1-6	NA	TRBV14	NA	CASSQAPGVSYNSPLHF	TGTGCCAGCAGCCAAGCCCCGGGAGTTTCCTATAATTCACCCCTCCACTTT
TRBJ2-3	NA	TRBV9	NA	CASSATDGDTQYF	TGTGCCAGCAGCGCAACGGACGGAGATACGCAGTATTTT
TRBJ1-1	TRBD1	TRBV10-3	many	CAISPGGLNTEAFF	TGTGCCATCAGTCCAGGGGGACTGAACACTGAAGCTTTCTTT
TRBJ1-1	NA	TRBV29-1	NA	CSVEGGGHTEAFF	TGCAGCGTTGAAGGGGGCGGTCACACTGAAGCTTTCTTT
TRBJ1-2	NA	TRBV29-1	NA	CSASSAGFGYTF	TGCAGCGCCAGCAGCGCGGGATTCGGCTACACCTTC
TRBJ1-2	TRBD1	TRBV12-3/TRBV12-4	NA	CATRNARTGRTF	TGTGCCACGCGAAACGCGAGGACAGGGCGAACCTTC
TRBJ2-5	NA	TRBV5-1	few	CASSPDAPQETQYF	TGCGCCAGCAGCCCGGACGCCCCCCAGGAGACCCAGTACTTC
TRBJ1-2	TRBD1	TRBV19	many	CASSIEDRGFYGYTF	TGTGCCAGTAGTATAGAGGACAGGGGCTTCTATGGCTACACCTTC